Listed here are 10 T cell receptor beta chains from one sample, sequenced in a study of T cells in Graves' hyperthyroidism and ophthalmopathy. TCR beta CDR3 regions were amplified from RNA. During a first-round RT-PCR of the TCR CDR3, the HTBI primer set was used. TCRdb ran MiXCR on the multiplex PCR reads and lists one entry per CDR3 protein. This table holds approximately 210,000 distinct CDR3 sequences, approximately 17% found once. The sequencing sample was made of blood. The receptors shown here come from a man over 45 with Graves' hyperthyroidism.

This clonotype was found many times. The junction departs from the called germline gene at one end, perhaps through a read error. The V call is TRBV7-2, the J call TRBJ1-4; D gene uncertain. The length of the CDR3 is 13 residues. Looked up from germline, CDR1 is SGHTA and CDR2 is FQGNSA. The CDR3 sequence: CASRFRQNEKLFF. The CDR3 DNA reads TGTGCCAGCCGCTTCCGGCAGAACGAAAAACTGTTTTTT.

This rearrangement joins TRBV29-1 to TRBJ1-1; D is ambiguous. The CDR3 is made up of 13 amino acids. V lost 3 bases and J lost 4, with 12 bases in between. The germline gives CDR1 SQVTM, CDR2 ANQGSEA. CDR3 sequence: CSVEAPSGTEAFF. The DNA of the CDR3 is TGCAGCGTTGAGGCCCCTAGTGGCACTGAAGCTTTCTTT.

In this sample, this clonotype turned up many times. The CDR3 sequence is CASSRSGVRAGNEKLFF. CDR3 bases: TGCGCCAGCAGCCGCTCAGGGGTTCGGGCAGGGAATGAAAAACTGTTTTTT. The chain is built from TRBV5-1 and TRBJ1-4, with D maybe TRBD1 (6 bases). V lost 4 bases to trimming and J lost 5 bases, with 21 bases between them. The germline gives CDR1 SGHRS, CDR2 YFSETQ. The CDR3 is 17 amino acids. The whole variable domain, filled in from reference TRBV5-1 and TRBJ1-4, reads KAGVTQTPRYLIKTRGQQVTLSCSPISGHRSVSWYQQTPGQGLQFLFEYFSETQRNKGNFPGRFSGRQFSNSRSEMNVSTLELGDSALYLCASSRSGVRAGNEKLFFGSGTQLSVL.

The chain employs TRBV5-1 and TRBJ1-2; 7 nucleotides line up with TRBD1. The CDR3 totals 13 residues. Germline V gives CDR1 SGHRS, CDR2 YFSETQ. The V gene end was trimmed by 4 bases and the J gene end by 8 bases; junction bases not matched to a gene: 8. The CDR3 protein is CASSLTGDQGYTF. DNA for the CDR3: TGCGCCAGCAGCCTAACAGGGGACCAGGGCTACACCTTC.

The table lists this clonotype with a few counts. The V and J genes are TRBV6-1 and TRBJ2-7, with D unresolved. The CDR3 consists of 13 residues. Germline V gives CDR1 MNHNS, CDR2 SASEGT. V lost 3 bases to trimming and J lost 7 bases, with 13 bases between them. The CDR3 protein is CASSESAFREQYF. The CDR3 nucleotides are TGTGCCAGCAGTGAGAGCGCCTTTAGGGAGCAGTACTTC.

V usage is TRBV10-3 and J usage is TRBJ1-5, with a weak D call TRBD1 (5 bases). Trimming removed 2 bases at V and 7 bases at J, with 9 bases between. Germline V gives CDR1 ENHRY, CDR2 SYGVKD. The CDR3 spans 13 residues. CDR3 loop: CAISEDSLQPQHF. CDR3 sequence (DNA): TGTGCCATCAGTGAGGACAGCCTACAGCCCCAGCATTTT.

This clonotype was observed many times. The J gene is TRBJ2-1, the V gene TRBV28; 16 bases agree with TRBD2. This CDR3 comprises 19 residues. The V gene end was trimmed by 4 bases and the J gene end by 10 bases; junction bases not matched to a gene: 16. The germline V gene has CDR1 MDHEN and CDR2 SYDVKM. The CDR3 is CASSYPRGLAGGPRREQFF. The CDR3 bases are TGTGCCAGCAGTTACCCCAGGGGACTAGCGGGAGGGCCGAGGAGAGAGCAGTTCTTC. Full variable domain (missing parts from reference TRBV28 and TRBJ2-1): DVKVTQSSRYLVKRTGEKVFLECVQDMDHENMFWYRQDPGLGLRLIYFSYDVKMKEKGDIPEGYSVSREKKERFSLILESASTNQTSMYLCASSYPRGLAGGPRREQFFGPGTRLTVL.

This clonotype was seen repeatedly, ten times or more. This sequence joins TRBV30 and TRBJ1-5; D perhaps matches TRBD1 (6 bases). Germline CDR1 reads GTSNPN; CDR2 reads SVGIG (reference sequence). This CDR3 has 13 amino acids. The V and J ends lost 3 bases and 3 bases respectively, with 9 bases between them. The CDR3, as DNA: TGTGCCTGGAGCGGGGGCGCCAATCAGCCCCAGCATTTT. It yields the protein CAWSGGANQPQHF. Based on the CDR3 plus reference TRBV30 and TRBJ1-5, the full variable domain is SQTIHQWPATLVQPVGSPLSLECTVEGTSNPNLYWYRQAAGRGLQLLFYSVGIGQISSEVPQNLSASRPQDRQFILSSKKLLLSDSGFYLCAWSGGANQPQHFGDGTRLSIL.

This clonotype was seen repeatedly, ten times or more. CDR3 loop: CATSDFSGTGSRNEQFF. The CDR3 nucleotides read TGTGCCACCAGTGATTTCTCCGGGACAGGGAGTAGGAATGAGCAGTTCTTC. The chain employs TRBV24-1 and TRBJ2-1; TRBD1 matches at 9 bases. V lost 1 base and J lost 7; bases outside the gene matches: 10. This CDR3 has 17 residues. The germline V gene has CDR1 KGHDR and CDR2 SFDVKD.

The J gene is TRBJ2-1, the V gene TRBV12-3 or TRBV12-4; tentatively, D is TRBD1 or TRBD2 (5 bases each). The CDR3 consists of 13 residues. V lost 2 bases to trimming and J lost 12 bases, with 14 bases between them. CDR3 coding DNA: TGTGCCAGCAGTTTAAGCGGAAGGGGCTTGCAGTTCTTC. This translates into CASSLSGRGLQFF.